The 12 T cell receptor beta chains listed next were all sequenced from one sample in a study of T cell changes during pregnancy in multiple sclerosis. The data were produced by immunoSEQ multiplex PCR, yet TCRdb's version contains in-frame clones alone and is incomplete. Of 25,000 to 40,000 clones listed, roughly nine tenths are singletons. Specimen: CD8+ T cells from peripheral blood mononuclear cells, collected in the third trimester of pregnancy. The receptors come from a female donor with multiple sclerosis, enrolled in a pregnancy study.

The CDR3 protein is CASSQGLAGTETQYF. In DNA form, the CDR3 reads TGCGCCAGCAGCCAAGGGCTAGCGGGGACAGAGACCCAGTACTTC. This chain uses TRBV4-1 with TRBJ2-5; 9 bases map to TRBD2. V lost 1 base to trimming and J lost 4 bases; unmatched junction nucleotides: 4. This CDR3 has 15 amino acids. Per germline, CDR1 MGHRA and CDR2 YSYEKL.

V is TRBV5-4 and J is TRBJ2-5, with 7 nucleotides matching TRBD1. V shed 4 bases, J shed 4 bases, and the junction held 7 bases outside the gene matches. This CDR3 is 14 amino acids long. Germline-derived CDR1 and CDR2 are SGHNT and YYREEE (reference sequence). The CDR3 loop reads CASSSRQGPETQYF. In DNA, the CDR3 is TGTGCCAGCAGCAGCCGACAGGGACCAGAGACCCAGTACTTC.

The chain carries TRBV5-1 and TRBJ2-7; 11 positions agree with TRBD2. Looked up from germline, CDR1 is SGHRS and CDR2 is YFSETQ. The CDR3 contains 16 residues. The V and J ends lost 4 bases and 5 bases, in that order; junction bases with no gene match: 11. As DNA, the CDR3 is TGCGCCAGCAGCCCGGGCCTAGCGGGAGGATTCCACGAGCAGTACTTC. Encoded protein: CASSPGLAGGFHEQYF.

The CDR3 DNA reads as TGTGCCAGCAGTAAATGGACTAGCGGCCATGAGCAGTTCTTC. Translation gives CASSKWTSGHEQFF. The gene calls are TRBV6-5 and TRBJ2-1, with 10 positions matching TRBD2. CDR3 length equals 14 residues. With V trimmed by 5 bases and J by 8 bases, 6 bases remained unmatched. Per germline, CDR1 MNHEY and CDR2 SVGAGI.

The chain links TRBV13 to TRBJ2-4, with a tentative D call TRBD2 (6 bases). Germline V lookup: CDR1 PRHDT, CDR2 FYEKMQ (reference sequence). The CDR3 has 16 residues. Trimming left V 2 bases short and J 0 bases short, with 11 bases between. Here the CDR3 DNA reads TGTGCCAGCAGCTTAAATGGGGAGGTAGCCAAAAACATTCAGTACTTC. Translated, it gives CASSLNGEVAKNIQYF.

The chain carries TRBV9 and TRBJ2-5, with a tentative D call TRBD2 (7 bases). Germline-derived CDR1 and CDR2 are SGDLS and YYNGEE. Trimming cost V 3 bases and J 1 base, with 13 bases left between them. The CDR3 totals 15 residues. For the CDR3, the DNA is TGTGCCAGCAGCGGGGGGGGCTATCCCCAAGAGACCCAGTACTTC. Amino acids: CASSGGGYPQETQYF.

The gene calls are TRBV4-1 and TRBJ1-1; TRBD1 agrees at 7 bases. The J segment lost 6 bases and the V segment lost 0 bases, leaving 10 bases of the junction unmatched. Germline CDR1 is MGHRA and CDR2 is YSYEKL. The CDR3 contains 16 residues. CDR3 coding DNA: TGCGCCAGCAGCCAAGACTGGCAGGGGGGTTTCGCTGAAGCTTTCTTT. Protein: CASSQDWQGGFAEAFF.

This chain uses TRBV7-6 with TRBJ1-1; D remains unclear. Trimming took off 3 bases at V and 3 bases at J, with 17 bases between the two ends. In germline, CDR1 is SGHVS, CDR2 FNYEAQ. The length of the CDR3 is 16 residues. CDR3 region: CASSLGGEGVDTEAFF. In nucleotides, the CDR3 is TGTGCCAGCAGCTTGGGCGGGGAGGGAGTGGACACTGAAGCTTTCTTT.

The chain carries TRBV2 and TRBJ1-1; D is undetermined. The V end lost 6 bases, the J end lost 7 bases, and 9 bases lay between the germline ends. CDR1 is SNHLY, CDR2 FYNNEI, per germline. This CDR3 region has 11 residues. In DNA form, the CDR3 reads TGTGCCAGCAGGTTCGGTCTTGAAGCTTTCTTT. Its protein is CASRFGLEAFF.

The chain links TRBV10-3 to TRBJ2-1; 7 bases map to TRBD2. This CDR3 has 17 residues. The V segment lost 0 bases and the J segment 4 bases; nucleotides outside the gene matches: 9. Per germline, CDR1 ENHRY and CDR2 SYGVKD. CDR3 sequence reads: CAISESMAGEGYNEQFF. The CDR3, as DNA: TGTGCCATCAGTGAGTCGATGGCGGGAGAGGGTTACAATGAGCAGTTCTTC.

The rearrangement joins TRBV6-5 to TRBJ1-1, with D possibly being TRBD1 (6 bases). Germline CDR1 is MNHEY and CDR2 is SVGAGI. This CDR3 is built from 13 residues. Trimming cost V 6 bases and J 8 bases, with 16 bases left between them. This chain's CDR3 is CASSRLSGTEAFF. In DNA, the CDR3 is TGTGCCAGCAGCCGACTATCCGGGACAGAAGCTTTCTTT.

The chain couples TRBV6-1 to TRBJ2-5; no clear D. Trimming took off 5 bases at V and 4 bases at J, with 14 bases between the two ends. Germline CDR1 and CDR2: MNHNS and SASEGT. The CDR3 totals 14 residues. The CDR3 sequence is CASSPFRVGETQYF. The CDR3 bases are TGTGCCAGCAGTCCCTTCCGGGTAGGAGAGACCCAGTACTTC.